This T cell receptor beta chain originates from a study of T cells in Graves' hyperthyroidism and ophthalmopathy. The germline CDR1 and CDR2 sequences are KGHDR and SFDVKD. V was pared by 3 bases and J by 8 bases, with 9 bases between. CDR3 length: 13 residues. The blood specimen was taken at initial hyperthyroidism diagnosis, before any ophthalmopathy symptoms. RNA transcripts were the template for amplifying TCR beta CDR3 regions. During a first-round RT-PCR of the TCR CDR3, the HTBI primer set was used. Via MiXCR, TCRdb re-called the multiplex PCR reads, giving one row per CDR3 protein. The repertoire has hundreds of thousands of distinct CDR3 sequences, approximately 15% of them found once; the top ten carry roughly 5.7%. This clonotype was seen at least ten times.

The specimen was blood. The source is a young woman with Graves' hyperthyroidism that later progressed to Graves' ophthalmopathy. The chain is built from TRBV24-1 and TRBJ1-4; perhaps TRBD1 as D (5 bases). CDR3 sequence reads: CATSDGHREKLFF. The CDR3 DNA follows: TGTGCCACCAGTGATGGACACCGGGAAAAACTGTTTTTT.